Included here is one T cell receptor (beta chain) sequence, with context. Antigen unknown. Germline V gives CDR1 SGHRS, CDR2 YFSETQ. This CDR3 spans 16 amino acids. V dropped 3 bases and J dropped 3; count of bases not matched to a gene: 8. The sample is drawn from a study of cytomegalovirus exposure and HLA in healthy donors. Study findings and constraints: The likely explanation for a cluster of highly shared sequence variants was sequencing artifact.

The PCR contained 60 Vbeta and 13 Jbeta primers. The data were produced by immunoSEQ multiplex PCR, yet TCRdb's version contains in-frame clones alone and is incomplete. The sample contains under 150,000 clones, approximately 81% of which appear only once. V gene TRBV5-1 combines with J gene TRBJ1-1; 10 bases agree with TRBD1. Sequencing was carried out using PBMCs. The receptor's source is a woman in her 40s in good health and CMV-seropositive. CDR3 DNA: TGCGCCAGCAGCTGGGGACAGGGGCGGGGCGACACTGAAGCTTTCTTT. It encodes CASSWGQGRGDTEAFF.